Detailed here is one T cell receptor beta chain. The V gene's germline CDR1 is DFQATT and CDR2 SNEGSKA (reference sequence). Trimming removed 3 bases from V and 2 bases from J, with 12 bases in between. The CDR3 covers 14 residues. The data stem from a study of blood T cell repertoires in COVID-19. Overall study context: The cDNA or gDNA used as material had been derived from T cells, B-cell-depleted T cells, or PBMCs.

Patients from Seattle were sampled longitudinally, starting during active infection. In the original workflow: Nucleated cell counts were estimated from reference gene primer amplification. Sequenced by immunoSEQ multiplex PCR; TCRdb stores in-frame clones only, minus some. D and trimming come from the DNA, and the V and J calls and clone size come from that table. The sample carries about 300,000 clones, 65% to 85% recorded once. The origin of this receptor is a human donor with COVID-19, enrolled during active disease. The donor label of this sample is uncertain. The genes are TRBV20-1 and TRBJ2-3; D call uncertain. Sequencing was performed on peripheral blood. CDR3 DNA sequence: TGCAGTGCTAGTAAACGGAGTCCCACAGATACGCAGTATTTT. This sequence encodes CSASKRSPTDTQYF.